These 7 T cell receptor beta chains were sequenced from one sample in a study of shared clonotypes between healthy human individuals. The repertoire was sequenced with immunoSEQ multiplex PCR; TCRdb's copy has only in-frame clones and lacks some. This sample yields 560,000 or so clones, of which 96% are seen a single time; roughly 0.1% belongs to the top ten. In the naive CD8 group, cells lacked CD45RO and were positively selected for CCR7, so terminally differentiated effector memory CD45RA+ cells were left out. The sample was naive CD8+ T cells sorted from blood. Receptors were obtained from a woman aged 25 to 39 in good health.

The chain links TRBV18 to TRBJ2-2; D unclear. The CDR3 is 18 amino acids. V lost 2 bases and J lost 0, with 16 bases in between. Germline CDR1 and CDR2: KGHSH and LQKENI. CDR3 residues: CASSPSTNKGTNTGELFF. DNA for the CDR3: TGTGCCAGCTCACCAAGTACTAACAAAGGAACGAACACCGGGGAGCTGTTTTTT.

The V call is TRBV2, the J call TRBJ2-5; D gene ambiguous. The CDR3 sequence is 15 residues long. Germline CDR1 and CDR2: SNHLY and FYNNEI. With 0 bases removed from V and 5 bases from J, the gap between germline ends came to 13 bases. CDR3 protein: CASSEARLTSETQYF. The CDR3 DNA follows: TGTGCCAGCAGTGAAGCGCGGCTGACTTCTGAGACCCAGTACTTC.

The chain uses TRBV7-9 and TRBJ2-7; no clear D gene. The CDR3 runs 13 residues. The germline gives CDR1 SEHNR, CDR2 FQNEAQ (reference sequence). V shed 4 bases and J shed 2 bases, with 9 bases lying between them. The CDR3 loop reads CASSSPMAYEQYF. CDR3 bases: TGTGCCAGCAGCTCCCCCATGGCCTACGAGCAGTACTTC.

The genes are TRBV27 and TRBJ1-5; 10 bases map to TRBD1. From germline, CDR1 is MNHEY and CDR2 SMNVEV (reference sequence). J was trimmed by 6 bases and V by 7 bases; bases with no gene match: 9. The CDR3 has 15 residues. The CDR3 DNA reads TGTGCCAGCACCAAGGACAGGGGGGTAGGTCAGCCCCAGCATTTT. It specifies CASTKDRGVGQPQHF.

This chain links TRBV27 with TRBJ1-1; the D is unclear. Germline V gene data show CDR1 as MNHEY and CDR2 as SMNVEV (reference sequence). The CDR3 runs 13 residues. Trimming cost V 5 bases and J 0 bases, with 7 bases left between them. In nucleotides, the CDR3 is TGTGCCAGCAGTGAGCTACTGAACACTGAAGCTTTCTTT. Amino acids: CASSELLNTEAFF.

CDR3 residues: CASSFHPGSGNTEAFF. CDR3 nucleotides: TGTGCCAGCAGCTTCCACCCAGGGAGCGGGAACACTGAAGCTTTCTTT. The rearrangement uses TRBV11-2 and TRBJ1-1; possibly TRBD1 for D (5 bases). Germline V gene lookup returns CDR1 SGHAT and CDR2 FQNNGV. The germline V and J ends were trimmed by 3 bases and 1 base, with 15 bases remaining between them. This CDR3 contains 16 residues.

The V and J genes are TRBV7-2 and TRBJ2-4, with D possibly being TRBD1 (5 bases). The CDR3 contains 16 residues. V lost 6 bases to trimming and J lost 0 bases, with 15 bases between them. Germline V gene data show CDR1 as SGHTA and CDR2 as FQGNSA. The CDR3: CASSYFTGSAKNIQYF. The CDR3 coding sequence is TGTGCCAGCAGTTATTTTACAGGTTCAGCCAAAAACATTCAGTACTTC.